The clone carrying this TCR beta chain was counted only a few times. Its antigen is as yet unknown. Together with a sample-barcoded 5' primer, a J-beta primer mix was included in a second PCR lasting roughly 6 to 12 cycles. TCRdb re-called the 5' RACE reads with MiXCR, one entry per CDR3 protein. The sample lists about 640,000 distinct CDR3 sequences; approximately 59% were seen once. The sample originates from a study of blood T cells in healthy people across ages. Study-level findings and limits: Long-lived donors carried more naive CD4+ cells and greater diversity than aged donors. It was found that TCR beta diversity correlated strongly with the percentage of naive T cells.

Germline V gene lookup returns CDR1 SEHNR and CDR2 FQNEAQ (reference sequence). This CDR3 is 13 amino acids long. The trim removed 3 bases at V and 6 bases at J, leaving 2 bases unmatched. The specimen sequenced was blood. The TCR originated in a man aged 55 to 70 in good health. The J gene is TRBJ2-3, the V gene TRBV7-9; TRBD2 matches 8 bases. CDR3 coding DNA: TGTGCCAGCAGCTTTAGCGGGGAGGATACGCAGTATTTT. It specifies CASSFSGEDTQYF. Filled out from reference TRBV7-9 and TRBJ2-3, the complete variable domain reads DTGVSQNPRHKITKRGQNVTFRCDPISEHNRLYWYRQTLGQGPEFLTYFQNEAQLEKSRLLSDRFSAERPKGSFSTLEIQRTEQGDSAMYLCASSFSGEDTQYFGPGTRLTVL.